This note documents a single T cell receptor beta chain sequence. This sample is drawn from a study of blood T cell repertoires in COVID-19. Study at large: COVID-19 samples collected from the United States, Italy and Spain covered acute and convalescent phases. Sources were T cells, B-cell-depleted T cells, or PBMCs; the material itself was cDNA or gDNA.

The ends lost 0 bases at V and 9 bases at J; junction bases unmatched: 6. CDR1 and CDR2 (germline): SGHRS, YFSETQ. The CDR3 is 13 amino acids. Authors' methods: Estimated nucleated cell counts came from reference gene primer amplification. Using immunoSEQ multiplex PCR, the repertoire was profiled, and TCRdb retains in-frame clones only, with some absent. V, J and clone size are those of that table, while D and trimming were read from the DNA. The sample has over 200,000 clones, around 87% seen once. This TCR was recovered from a woman in her fifties or sixties with acute or convalescent COVID-19. The chain combines TRBV5-1 with TRBJ2-7, with 7 bases that match TRBD1. Sample: peripheral blood. CDR3 residues: CASSLAGQSGQYF. The DNA for the CDR3 is TGCGCCAGCAGCTTGGCGGGACAGTCGGGGCAGTACTTC. The complete variable domain, with remaining parts taken from reference TRBV5-1 and TRBJ2-7, reads KAGVTQTPRYLIKTRGQQVTLSCSPISGHRSVSWYQQTPGQGLQFLFEYFSETQRNKGNFPGRFSGRQFSNSRSEMNVSTLELGDSALYLCASSLAGQSGQYFGPGTRLTVT.